This T cell receptor (beta chain) stems from a study of control samples from healthy donors and cancer patients. The protocol was immunoSEQ multiplex PCR, while the TCRdb copy is restricted to in-frame clones and leaves out a portion. The profile shows about 80,000 clones, 80% to 90% of them singletons. V shed 2 bases and J 4 bases; nucleotides not matched to a gene: 7. Germline CDR1 is SGHNT and CDR2 is YYREEE (reference sequence). The length of the CDR3 is 15 residues. This TCR derives from a man aged 60 to 69 with head and neck cancer. Sequenced input: PBMCs. The V call is TRBV5-4, the J call TRBJ2-3; 7 bases are shared with TRBD2. DNA of the CDR3: TGTGCCAGCAGCTTCGCCGGCCTAGCGGCAGATACGCAGTATTTT. As protein: CASSFAGLAADTQYF.